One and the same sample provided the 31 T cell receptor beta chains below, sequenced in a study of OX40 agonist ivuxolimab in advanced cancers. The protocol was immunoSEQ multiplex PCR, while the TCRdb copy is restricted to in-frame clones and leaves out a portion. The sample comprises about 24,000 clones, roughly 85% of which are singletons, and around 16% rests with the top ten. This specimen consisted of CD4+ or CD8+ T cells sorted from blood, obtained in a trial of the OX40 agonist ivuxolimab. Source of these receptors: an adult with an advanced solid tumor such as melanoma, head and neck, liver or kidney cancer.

DNA for the CDR3: TGTGCCAGCAGTAGTTCCTCCTACGAGCAGTACTTC. Residues: CASSSSSYEQYF. The V gene is TRBV6-5, the J gene TRBJ2-7; unclear D gene. V shed 5 bases and J shed 0 bases, with 5 bases lying between them. The CDR3 length is 12 residues. Germline-derived CDR1 and CDR2 are MNHEY and SVGAGI.

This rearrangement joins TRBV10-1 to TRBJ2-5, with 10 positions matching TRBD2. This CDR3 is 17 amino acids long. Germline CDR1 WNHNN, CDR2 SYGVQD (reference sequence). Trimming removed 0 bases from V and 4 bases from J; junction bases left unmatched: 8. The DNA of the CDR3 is TGCGCCAGCAGTGAGTCCTACCCAGCGGGAGGGTTAGAGACCCAGTACTTC. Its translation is CASSESYPAGGLETQYF.

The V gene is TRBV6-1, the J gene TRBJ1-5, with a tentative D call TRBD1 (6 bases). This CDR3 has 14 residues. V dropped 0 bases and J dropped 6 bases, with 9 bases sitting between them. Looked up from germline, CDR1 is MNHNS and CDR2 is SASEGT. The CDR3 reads CASSEAGRGQPQHF. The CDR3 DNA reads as TGTGCCAGCAGTGAAGCGGGCAGGGGTCAGCCCCAGCATTTT.

This CDR3 reads CSVEKVRADTQYF. CDR3 in DNA: TGCAGCGTTGAAAAAGTTAGGGCAGATACGCAGTATTTT. The chain links TRBV29-1 to TRBJ2-3; D is undetermined. The germline gives CDR1 SQVTM, CDR2 ANQGSEA. This CDR3 comprises 13 residues. V dropped 2 bases and J dropped 4 bases, with 10 bases sitting between them.

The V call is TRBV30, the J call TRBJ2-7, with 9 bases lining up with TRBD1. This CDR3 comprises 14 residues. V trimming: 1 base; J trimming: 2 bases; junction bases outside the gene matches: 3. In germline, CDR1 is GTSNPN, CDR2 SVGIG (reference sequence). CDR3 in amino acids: CAWSGRQGAYEQYF. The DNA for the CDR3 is TGTGCCTGGAGTGGGAGACAGGGGGCCTACGAGCAGTACTTC.

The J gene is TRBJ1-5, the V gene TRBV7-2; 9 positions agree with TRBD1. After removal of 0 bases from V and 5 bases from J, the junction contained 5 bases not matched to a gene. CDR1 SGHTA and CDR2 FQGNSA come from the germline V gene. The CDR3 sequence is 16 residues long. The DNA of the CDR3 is TGTGCCAGCAGCTTAGCGGACAGGGGTTGGGATCAGCCCCAGCATTTT. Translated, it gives CASSLADRGWDQPQHF.

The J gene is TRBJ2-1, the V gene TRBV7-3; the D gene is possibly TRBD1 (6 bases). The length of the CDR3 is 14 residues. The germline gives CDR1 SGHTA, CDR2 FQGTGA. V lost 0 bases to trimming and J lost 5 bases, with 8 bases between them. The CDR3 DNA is TGTGCCAGCAGCTTAACTTGGACAGACAATGAGCAGTTCTTC. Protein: CASSLTWTDNEQFF.

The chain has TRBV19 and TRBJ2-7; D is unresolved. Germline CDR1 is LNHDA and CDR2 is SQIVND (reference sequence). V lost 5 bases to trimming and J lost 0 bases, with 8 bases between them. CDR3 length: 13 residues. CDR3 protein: CASSYKSSYEQYF. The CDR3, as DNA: TGTGCCAGTAGTTACAAGAGCTCCTACGAGCAGTACTTC.

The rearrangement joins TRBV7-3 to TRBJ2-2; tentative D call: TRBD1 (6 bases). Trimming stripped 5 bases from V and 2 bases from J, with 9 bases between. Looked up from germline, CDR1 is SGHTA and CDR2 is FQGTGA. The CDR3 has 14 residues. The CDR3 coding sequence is TGTGCCAGCAGCCGGGACACAAACACCGGGGAGCTGTTTTTT. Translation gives CASSRDTNTGELFF.

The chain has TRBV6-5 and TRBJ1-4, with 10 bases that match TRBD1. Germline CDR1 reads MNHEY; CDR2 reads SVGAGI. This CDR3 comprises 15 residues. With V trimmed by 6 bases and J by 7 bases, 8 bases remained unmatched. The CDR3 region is CASRSGGTGAEKLFF. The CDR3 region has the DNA TGTGCCAGCAGAAGCGGTGGGACAGGGGCTGAAAAACTGTTTTTT.

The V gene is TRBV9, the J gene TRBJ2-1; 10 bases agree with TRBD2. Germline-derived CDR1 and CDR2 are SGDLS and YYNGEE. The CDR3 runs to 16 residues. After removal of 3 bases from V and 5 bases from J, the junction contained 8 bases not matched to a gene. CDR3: CASSADLAGANNEQFF. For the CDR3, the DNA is TGTGCCAGCAGCGCGGATCTAGCGGGAGCCAACAATGAGCAGTTCTTC. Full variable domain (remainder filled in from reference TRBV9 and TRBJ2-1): DSGVTQTPKHLITATGQRVTLRCSPRSGDLSVYWYQQSLDQGLQFLIQYYNGEERAKGNILERFSAQQFPDLHSELNLSSLELGDSALYFCASSADLAGANNEQFFGPGTRLTVL.

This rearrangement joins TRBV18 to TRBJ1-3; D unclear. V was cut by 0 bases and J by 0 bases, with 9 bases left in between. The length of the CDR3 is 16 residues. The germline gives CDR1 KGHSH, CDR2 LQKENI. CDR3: CASSPPSADSGNTIYF. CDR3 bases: TGTGCCAGCTCACCACCGTCAGCAGACTCTGGAAACACCATATATTTT.

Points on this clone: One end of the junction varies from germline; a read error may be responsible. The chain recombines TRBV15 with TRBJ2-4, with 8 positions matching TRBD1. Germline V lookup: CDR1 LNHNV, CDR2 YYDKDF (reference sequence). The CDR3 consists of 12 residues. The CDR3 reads CATSMFQGASDF. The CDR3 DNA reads TGTGCCACCAGCATGTTTCAGGGGGCCTCGGACTTC.

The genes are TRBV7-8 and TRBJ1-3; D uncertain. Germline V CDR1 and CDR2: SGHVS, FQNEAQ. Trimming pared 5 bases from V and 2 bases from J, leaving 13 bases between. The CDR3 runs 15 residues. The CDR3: CASSRLGSAGNTIYF. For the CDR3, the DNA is TGTGCCAGCAGCCGACTGGGGTCGGCTGGAAACACCATATATTTT. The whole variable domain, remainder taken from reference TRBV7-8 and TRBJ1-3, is GAGVSQSPRYKVAKRGQDVALRCDPISGHVSLFWYQQALGQGPEFLTYFQNEAQLDKSGLPSDRFFAERPEGSVSTLKIQRTQQEDSAVYLCASSRLGSAGNTIYFGEGSWLTVV.

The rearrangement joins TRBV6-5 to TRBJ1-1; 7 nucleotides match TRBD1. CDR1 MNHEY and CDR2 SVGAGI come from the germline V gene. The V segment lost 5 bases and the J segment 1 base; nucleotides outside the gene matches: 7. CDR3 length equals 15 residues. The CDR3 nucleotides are TGTGCCAGCAGTCTCTACTCAGGGGGGAACACTGAAGCTTTCTTT. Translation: CASSLYSGGNTEAFF.

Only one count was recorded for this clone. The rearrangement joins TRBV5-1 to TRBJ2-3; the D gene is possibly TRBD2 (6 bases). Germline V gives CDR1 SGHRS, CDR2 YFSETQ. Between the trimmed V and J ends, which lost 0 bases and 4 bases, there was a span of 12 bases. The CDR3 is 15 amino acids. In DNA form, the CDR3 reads TGCGCCAGCAGCTTGGTTTCGGGGGTGGCAGATACGCAGTATTTT. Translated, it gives CASSLVSGVADTQYF.

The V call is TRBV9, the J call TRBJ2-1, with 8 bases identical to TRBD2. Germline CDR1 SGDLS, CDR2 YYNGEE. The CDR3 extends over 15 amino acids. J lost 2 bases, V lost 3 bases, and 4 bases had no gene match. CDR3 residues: CASSGSGGPYNEQFF. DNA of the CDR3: TGTGCCAGCAGCGGCTCGGGGGGGCCCTACAATGAGCAGTTCTTC. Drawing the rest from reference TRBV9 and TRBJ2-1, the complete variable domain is DSGVTQTPKHLITATGQRVTLRCSPRSGDLSVYWYQQSLDQGLQFLIQYYNGEERAKGNILERFSAQQFPDLHSELNLSSLELGDSALYFCASSGSGGPYNEQFFGPGTRLTVL.

In nucleotides, the CDR3 is TGTGCCAGTGGAGGCGGGAAAGGCCACTACAATGAGCAGTTCTTC. Its protein is CASGGGKGHYNEQFF. This rearrangement joins TRBV19 to TRBJ2-1; D is perhaps TRBD2 (6 bases). Germline V CDR1 and CDR2: LNHDA, SQIVND (reference sequence). This CDR3 comprises 15 residues. Trimming left V 8 bases short and J 3 bases short, with 17 bases between.

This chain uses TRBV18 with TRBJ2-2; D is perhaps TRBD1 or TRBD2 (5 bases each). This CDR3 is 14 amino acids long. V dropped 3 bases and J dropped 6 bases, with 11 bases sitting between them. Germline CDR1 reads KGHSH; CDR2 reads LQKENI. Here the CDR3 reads CASSPPGAPGELFF. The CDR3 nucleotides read TGTGCCAGCTCACCCCCCGGGGCCCCCGGGGAGCTGTTTTTT.

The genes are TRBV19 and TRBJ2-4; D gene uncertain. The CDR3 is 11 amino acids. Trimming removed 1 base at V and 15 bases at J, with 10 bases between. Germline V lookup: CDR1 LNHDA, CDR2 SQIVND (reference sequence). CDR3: CASSIGPGWYF. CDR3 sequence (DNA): TGTGCCAGTAGTATAGGTCCGGGTTGGTACTTC.

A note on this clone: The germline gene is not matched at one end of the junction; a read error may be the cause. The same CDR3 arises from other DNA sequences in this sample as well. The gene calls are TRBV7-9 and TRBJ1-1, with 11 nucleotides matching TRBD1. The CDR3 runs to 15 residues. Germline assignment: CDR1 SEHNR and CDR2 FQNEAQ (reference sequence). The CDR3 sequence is CASNRDRGTHTEAFF. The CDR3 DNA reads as TGTGCCAGCAACCGGGACAGGGGGACCCACACTGAGGCTTTCTTT.

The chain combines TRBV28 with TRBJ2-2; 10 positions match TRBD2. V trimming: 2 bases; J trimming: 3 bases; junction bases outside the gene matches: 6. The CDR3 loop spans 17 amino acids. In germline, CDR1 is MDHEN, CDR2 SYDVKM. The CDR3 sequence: CASSLAGLAAYTGELFF. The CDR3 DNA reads TGTGCCAGCAGTTTAGCCGGACTAGCGGCTTACACCGGGGAGCTGTTTTTT. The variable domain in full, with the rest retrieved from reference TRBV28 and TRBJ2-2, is DVKVTQSSRYLVKRTGEKVFLECVQDMDHENMFWYRQDPGLGLRLIYFSYDVKMKEKGDIPEGYSVSREKKERFSLILESASTNQTSMYLCASSLAGLAAYTGELFFGEGSRLTVL.

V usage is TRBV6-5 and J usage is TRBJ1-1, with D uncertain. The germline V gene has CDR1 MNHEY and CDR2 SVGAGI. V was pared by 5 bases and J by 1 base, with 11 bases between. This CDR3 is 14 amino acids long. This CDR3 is CASSPRRTNTEAFF. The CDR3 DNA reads TGTGCCAGCAGTCCTAGACGGACGAACACTGAAGCTTTCTTT.

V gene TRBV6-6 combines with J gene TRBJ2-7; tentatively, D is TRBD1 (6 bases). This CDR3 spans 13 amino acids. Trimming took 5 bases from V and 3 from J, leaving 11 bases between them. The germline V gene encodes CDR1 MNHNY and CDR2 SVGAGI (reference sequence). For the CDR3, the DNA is TGTGCCAGCAGTAAGGACAGATACTACGAGCAGTACTTC. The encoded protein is CASSKDRYYEQYF.

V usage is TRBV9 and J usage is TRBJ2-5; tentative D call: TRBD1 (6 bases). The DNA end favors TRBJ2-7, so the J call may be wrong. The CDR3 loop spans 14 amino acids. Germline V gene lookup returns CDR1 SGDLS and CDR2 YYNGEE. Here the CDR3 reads CASSVEQGSYEQYF. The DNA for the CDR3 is TGTGCCAGCAGCGTAGAACAGGGCTCCTACGAGCAGTACTTC.

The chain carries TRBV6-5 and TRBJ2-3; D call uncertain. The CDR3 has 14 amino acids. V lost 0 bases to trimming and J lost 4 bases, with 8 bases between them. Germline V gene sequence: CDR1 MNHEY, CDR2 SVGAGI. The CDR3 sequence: CASSYSDGADTQYF. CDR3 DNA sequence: TGTGCCAGCAGTTACTCTGACGGCGCAGATACGCAGTATTTT.

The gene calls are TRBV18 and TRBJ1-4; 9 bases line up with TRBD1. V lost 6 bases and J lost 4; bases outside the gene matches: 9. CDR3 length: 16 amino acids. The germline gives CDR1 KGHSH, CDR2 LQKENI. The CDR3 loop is CASSPGQGRSNEKLFF. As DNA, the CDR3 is TGTGCCAGCTCGCCGGGACAGGGTAGGAGTAATGAAAAACTGTTTTTT.

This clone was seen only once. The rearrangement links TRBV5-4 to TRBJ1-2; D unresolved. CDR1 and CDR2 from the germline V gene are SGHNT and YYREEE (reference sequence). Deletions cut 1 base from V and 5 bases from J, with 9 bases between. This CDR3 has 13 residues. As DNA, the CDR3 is TGTGCCAGCAGCTTGACCGGGCAATATGGCTACACCTTC. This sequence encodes CASSLTGQYGYTF.

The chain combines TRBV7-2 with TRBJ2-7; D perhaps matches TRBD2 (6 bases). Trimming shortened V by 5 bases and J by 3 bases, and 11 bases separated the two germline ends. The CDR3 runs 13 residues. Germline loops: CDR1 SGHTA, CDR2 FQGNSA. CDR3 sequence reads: CASSRGLDYEQYF. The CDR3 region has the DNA TGTGCCAGCAGCCGGGGGTTAGACTACGAGCAGTACTTC.

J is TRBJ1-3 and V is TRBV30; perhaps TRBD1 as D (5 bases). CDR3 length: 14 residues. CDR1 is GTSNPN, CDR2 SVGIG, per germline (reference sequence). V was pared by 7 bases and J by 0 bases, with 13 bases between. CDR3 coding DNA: TGTGCCTCCGGGACCGGCACCTCTGGAAACACCATATATTTT. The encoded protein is CASGTGTSGNTIYF.

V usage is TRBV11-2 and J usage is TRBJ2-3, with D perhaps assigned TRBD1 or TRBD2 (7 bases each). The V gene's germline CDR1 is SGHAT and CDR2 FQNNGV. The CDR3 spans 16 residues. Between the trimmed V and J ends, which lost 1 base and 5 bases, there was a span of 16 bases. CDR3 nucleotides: TGTGCCAGCAGCTTAGGACAGGGAGGGGGGAGAGATACGCAGTATTTT. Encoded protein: CASSLGQGGGRDTQYF. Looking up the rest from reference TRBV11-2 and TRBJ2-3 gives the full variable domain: EAGVAQSPRYKIIEKRQSVAFWCNPISGHATLYWYQQILGQGPKLLIQFQNNGVVDDSQLPKDRFSAERLKGVDSTLKIQPAKLEDSAVYLCASSLGQGGGRDTQYFGPGTRLTVL.